Below, 5 T cell receptor beta chains from the same sample are listed, as sequenced in a study of blood T cell repertoires in COVID-19. Sequencing was performed with immunoSEQ multiplex PCR; in TCRdb, only in-frame clones are kept and a portion is missing. This sample has 490,000 or so clones, with 75% to 90% found just once. Sequenced input: PBMCs or T cells enriched from blood (not recorded which). All receptors come from a woman aged 55-70 years who had recovered from COVID-19.

This clone appeared once. The CDR3 DNA follows: TGTGCCAGCAGTTACTCGGCCCATCCCGATACGCAGTATTTT. Its translation: CASSYSAHPDTQYF. The gene calls are TRBV6-5 and TRBJ2-3; D unresolved. CDR1 and CDR2 from the germline V gene are MNHEY and SVGAGI. The CDR3 covers 14 residues. V lost 0 bases, J lost 6 bases, and 10 bases lay in between.

The chain uses TRBV12-3 or TRBV12-4 and TRBJ1-2; 8 bases fit TRBD1. Germline trimming cut 5 bases from V and 6 bases from J; bases unmatched to any gene: 5. The CDR3 contains 13 residues. The CDR3 region has the DNA TGTGCCAGCAGTCGGACAGGGACGAATGGCTACACCTTC. This codes for CASSRTGTNGYTF.

This clone has just one count. The V gene is TRBV7-8, the J gene TRBJ2-1; no clear D gene. Trimming took 1 base from V and 6 from J, leaving 7 bases between them. This CDR3 contains 13 residues. Germline V CDR1 and CDR2: SGHVS, FQNEAQ. The CDR3 nucleotides read TGTGCCAGCAGCTTAGGGGCCCTCAATGAGCAGTTCTTC. This translates into CASSLGALNEQFF.

This clone was detected only a few times. The genes are TRBV14 and TRBJ1-1, with 9 nucleotides matching TRBD1. V trimming: 4 bases; J trimming: 10 bases; junction bases outside the gene matches: 7. This CDR3 has 13 amino acids. Germline V gene data show CDR1 as SGHDN and CDR2 as FVKESK. CDR3 loop: CASSRWGQGIAFF. CDR3 DNA: TGTGCCAGCAGCCGATGGGGACAGGGCATAGCTTTCTTT.

The chain joins TRBV2 to TRBJ2-7; TRBD2 matches 13 bases. V dropped 0 bases and J dropped 5; count of bases not matched to a gene: 4. There are 16 residues in the CDR3. Looked up from germline, CDR1 is SNHLY and CDR2 is FYNNEI. For the CDR3, the DNA is TGTGCCAGCAGTGAAGCCCCGGGACTAGCGGGGAACGAGCAGTACTTC. Its protein product is CASSEAPGLAGNEQYF. The full variable domain, with the rest looked up from reference TRBV2 and TRBJ2-7, is EPEVTQTPSHQVTQMGQEVILRCVPISNHLYFYWYRQILGQKVEFLVSFYNNEISEKSEIFDDQFSVERPDGSNFTLKIRSTKLEDSAMYFCASSEAPGLAGNEQYFGPGTRLTVT.